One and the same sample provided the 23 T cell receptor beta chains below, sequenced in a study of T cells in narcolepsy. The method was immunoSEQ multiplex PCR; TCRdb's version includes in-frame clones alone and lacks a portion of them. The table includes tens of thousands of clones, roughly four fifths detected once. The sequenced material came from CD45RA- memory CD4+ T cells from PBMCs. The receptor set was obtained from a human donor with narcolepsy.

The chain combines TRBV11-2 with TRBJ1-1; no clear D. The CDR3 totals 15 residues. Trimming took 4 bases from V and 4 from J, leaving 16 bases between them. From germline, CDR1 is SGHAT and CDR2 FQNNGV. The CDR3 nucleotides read TGTGCCAGCAGCTGGGCCCTGAACCTCGTCACTGAAGCTTTCTTT. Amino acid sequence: CASSWALNLVTEAFF.

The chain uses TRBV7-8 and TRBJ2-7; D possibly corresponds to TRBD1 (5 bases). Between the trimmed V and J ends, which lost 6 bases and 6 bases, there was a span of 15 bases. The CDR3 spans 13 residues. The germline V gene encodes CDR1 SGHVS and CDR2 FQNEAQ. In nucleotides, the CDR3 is TGTGCCAGCAGATTGAGACAGCTTGGCGAGCAGTACTTC. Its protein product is CASRLRQLGEQYF.

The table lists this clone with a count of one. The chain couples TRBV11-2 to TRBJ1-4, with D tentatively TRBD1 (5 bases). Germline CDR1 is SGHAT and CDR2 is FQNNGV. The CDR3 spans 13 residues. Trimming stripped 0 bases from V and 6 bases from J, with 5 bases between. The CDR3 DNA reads TGTGCCAGCAGCTTAGACAGGGATGAAAAACTGTTTTTT. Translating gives CASSLDRDEKLFF.

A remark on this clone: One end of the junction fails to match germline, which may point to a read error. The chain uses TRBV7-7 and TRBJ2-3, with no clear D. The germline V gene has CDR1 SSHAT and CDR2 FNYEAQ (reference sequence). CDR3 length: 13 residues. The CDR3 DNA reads TGTGCTAGCAGCTTGGTCTACACAGATACGCAGTATTTT. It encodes CASSLVYTDTQYF.

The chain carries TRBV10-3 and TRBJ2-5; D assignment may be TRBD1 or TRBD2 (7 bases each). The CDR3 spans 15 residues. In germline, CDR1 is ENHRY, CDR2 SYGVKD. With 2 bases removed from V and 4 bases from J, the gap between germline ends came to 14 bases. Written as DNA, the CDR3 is TGTGCCATCAGTGAGCCAGGGGGGGCTGGAGAGACCCAGTACTTC. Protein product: CAISEPGGAGETQYF.

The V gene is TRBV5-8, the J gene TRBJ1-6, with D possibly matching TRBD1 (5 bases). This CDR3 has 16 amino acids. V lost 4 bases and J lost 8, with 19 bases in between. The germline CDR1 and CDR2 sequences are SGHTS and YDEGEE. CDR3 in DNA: TGTGCCAGCAGCGCACCGGGCCGCGGAGGGGATTCACCCCTCCACTTT. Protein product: CASSAPGRGGDSPLHF.

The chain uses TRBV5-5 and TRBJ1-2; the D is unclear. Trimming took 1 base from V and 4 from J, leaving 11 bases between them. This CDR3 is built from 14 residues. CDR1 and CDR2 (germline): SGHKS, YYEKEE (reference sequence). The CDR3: CASSLSQQSYGYTF. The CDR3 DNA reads TGTGCCAGCAGCTTGTCTCAACAGTCCTATGGCTACACCTTC.

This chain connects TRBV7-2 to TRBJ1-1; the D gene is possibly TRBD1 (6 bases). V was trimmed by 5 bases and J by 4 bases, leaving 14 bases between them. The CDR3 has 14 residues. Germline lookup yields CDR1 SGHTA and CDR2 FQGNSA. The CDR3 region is CASSPGVGRTEAFF. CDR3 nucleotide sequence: TGTGCCAGCAGCCCAGGGGTTGGGCGCACTGAAGCTTTCTTT.

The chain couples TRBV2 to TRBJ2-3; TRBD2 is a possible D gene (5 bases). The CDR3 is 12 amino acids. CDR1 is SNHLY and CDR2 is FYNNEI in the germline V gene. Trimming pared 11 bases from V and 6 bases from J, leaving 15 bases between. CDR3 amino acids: CAGLEGGDTQYF. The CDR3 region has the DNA TGTGCCGGTCTAGAGGGCGGGGATACGCAGTATTTT.

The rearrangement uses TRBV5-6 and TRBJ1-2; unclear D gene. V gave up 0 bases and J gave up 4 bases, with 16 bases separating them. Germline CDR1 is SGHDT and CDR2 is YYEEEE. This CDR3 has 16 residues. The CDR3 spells CASSLGRVMVGYGYTF. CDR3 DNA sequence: TGTGCCAGCAGCTTGGGGCGGGTCATGGTGGGCTATGGCTACACCTTC.

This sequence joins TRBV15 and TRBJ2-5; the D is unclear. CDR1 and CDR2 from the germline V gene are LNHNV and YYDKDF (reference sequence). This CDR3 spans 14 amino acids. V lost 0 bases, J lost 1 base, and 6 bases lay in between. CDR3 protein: CATSRDGPQETQYF. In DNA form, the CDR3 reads TGTGCCACCAGCAGAGATGGGCCCCAAGAGACCCAGTACTTC.

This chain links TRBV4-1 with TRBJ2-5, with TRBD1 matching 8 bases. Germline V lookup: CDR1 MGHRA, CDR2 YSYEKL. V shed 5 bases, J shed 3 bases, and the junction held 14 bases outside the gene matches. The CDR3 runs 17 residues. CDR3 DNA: TGCGCCAGCAGCTCTTATGACAGGGGTGGAGTCGAAGAGACCCAGTACTTC. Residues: CASSSYDRGGVEETQYF.

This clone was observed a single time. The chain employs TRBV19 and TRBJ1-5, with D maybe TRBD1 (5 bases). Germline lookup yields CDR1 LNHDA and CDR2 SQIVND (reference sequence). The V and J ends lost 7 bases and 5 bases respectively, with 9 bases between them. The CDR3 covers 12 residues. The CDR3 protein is CASMGGYQPQHF. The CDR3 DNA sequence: TGTGCCAGTATGGGGGGATATCAGCCCCAGCATTTT.

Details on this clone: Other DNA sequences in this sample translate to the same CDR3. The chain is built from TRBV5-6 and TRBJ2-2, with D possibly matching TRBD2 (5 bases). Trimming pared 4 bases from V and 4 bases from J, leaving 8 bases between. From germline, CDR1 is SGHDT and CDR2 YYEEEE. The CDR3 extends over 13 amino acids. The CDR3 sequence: CASSPRGTGELFF. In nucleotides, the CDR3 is TGTGCCAGCAGCCCACGGGGCACCGGGGAGCTGTTTTTT. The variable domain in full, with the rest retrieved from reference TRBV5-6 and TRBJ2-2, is DAGVTQSPTHLIKTRGQQVTLRCSPKSGHDTVSWYQQALGQGPQFIFQYYEEEERQRGNFPDRFSGHQFPNYSSELNVNALLLGDSALYLCASSPRGTGELFFGEGSRLTVL.

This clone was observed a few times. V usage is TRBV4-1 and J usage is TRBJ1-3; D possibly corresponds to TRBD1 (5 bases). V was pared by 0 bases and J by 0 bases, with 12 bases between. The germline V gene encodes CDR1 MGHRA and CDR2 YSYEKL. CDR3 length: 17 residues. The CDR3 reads CASSQEKTANSGNTIYF. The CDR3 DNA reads TGCGCCAGCAGCCAAGAGAAGACAGCGAACTCTGGAAACACCATATATTTT.

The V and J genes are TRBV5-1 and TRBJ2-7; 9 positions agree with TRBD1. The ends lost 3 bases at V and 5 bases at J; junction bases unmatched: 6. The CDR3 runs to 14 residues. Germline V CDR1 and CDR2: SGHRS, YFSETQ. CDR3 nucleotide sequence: TGCGCCAGCAGCTACGGACAGGGGTGGGACGAGCAGTACTTC. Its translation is CASSYGQGWDEQYF.

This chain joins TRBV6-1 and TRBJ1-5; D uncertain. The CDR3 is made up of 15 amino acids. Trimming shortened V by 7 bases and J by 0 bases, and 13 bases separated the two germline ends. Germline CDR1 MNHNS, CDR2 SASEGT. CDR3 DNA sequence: TGTGCCAGCAATTTGGCAGAAAATAGCAATCAGCCCCAGCATTTT. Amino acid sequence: CASNLAENSNQPQHF.

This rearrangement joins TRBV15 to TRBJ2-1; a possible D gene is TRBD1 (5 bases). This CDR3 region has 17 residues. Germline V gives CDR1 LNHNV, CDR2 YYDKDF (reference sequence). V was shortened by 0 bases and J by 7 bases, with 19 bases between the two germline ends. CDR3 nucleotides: TGTGCCACCAGCAGAGATAGGTTCCCTAGGAACAGGAATGAGCAGTTCTTC. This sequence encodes CATSRDRFPRNRNEQFF.

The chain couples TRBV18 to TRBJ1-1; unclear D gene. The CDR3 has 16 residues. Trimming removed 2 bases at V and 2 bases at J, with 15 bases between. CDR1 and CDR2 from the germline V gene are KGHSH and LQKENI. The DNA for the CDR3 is TGTGCCAGCTCACCAAGGCCAGGCACCTCTAACACTGAAGCTTTCTTT. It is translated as CASSPRPGTSNTEAFF. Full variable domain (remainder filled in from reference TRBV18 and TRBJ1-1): NAGVMQNPRHLVRRRGQEARLRCSPMKGHSHVYWYRQLPEEGLKFMVYLQKENIIDESGMPKERFSAEFPKEGPSILRIQQVVRGDSAAYFCASSPRPGTSNTEAFFGQGTRLTVV.

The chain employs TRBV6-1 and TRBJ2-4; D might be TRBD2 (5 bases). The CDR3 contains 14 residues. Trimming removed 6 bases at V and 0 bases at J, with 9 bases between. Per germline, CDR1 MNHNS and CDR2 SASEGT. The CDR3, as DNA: TGTGCCAGCAGGAGGGATCTAGCCAAAAACATTCAGTACTTC. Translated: CASRRDLAKNIQYF.

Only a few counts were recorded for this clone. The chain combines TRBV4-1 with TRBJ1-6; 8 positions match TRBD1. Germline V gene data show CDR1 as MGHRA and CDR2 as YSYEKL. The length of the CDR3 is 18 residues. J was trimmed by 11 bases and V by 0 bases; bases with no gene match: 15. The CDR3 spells CASSQDTAATGDLTPLHF. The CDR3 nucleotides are TGCGCCAGCAGCCAAGATACCGCCGCGACAGGGGATTTAACACCCCTCCACTTT.

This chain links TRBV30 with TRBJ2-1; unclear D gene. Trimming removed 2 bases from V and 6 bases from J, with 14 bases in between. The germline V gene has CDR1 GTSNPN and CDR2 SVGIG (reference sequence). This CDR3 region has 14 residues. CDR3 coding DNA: TGTGCCTGGAGTTTGGGCCAAGGGTTCAATGAGCAGTTCTTC. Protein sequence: CAWSLGQGFNEQFF.

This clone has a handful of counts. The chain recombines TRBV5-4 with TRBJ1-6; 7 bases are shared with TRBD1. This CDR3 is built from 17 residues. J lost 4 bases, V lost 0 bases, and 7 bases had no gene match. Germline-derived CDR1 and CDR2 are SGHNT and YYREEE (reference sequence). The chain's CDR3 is CASSLAAGGRYNSPLHF. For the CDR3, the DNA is TGTGCCAGCAGCTTGGCAGCAGGGGGAAGGTATAATTCACCCCTCCACTTT.